Listed below are T cell receptor beta chains from one sample, sequenced in a study of vaccination and CD4 T cells after COVID-19. MiXCR, run by TCRdb on the PCR reads, gives a single entry per CDR3 protein. The sample holds around 10,000 distinct CDR3 sequences, 69% seen once. For these receptors, no antigen is known. Sequenced material: CD4+ T cells from blood, cultured in vitro. Source of these receptors: a human donor who had recovered from COVID-19. The CDR3 runs from the conserved cysteine through the conserved F or W. The D gene is left open where the match is weak. Clone size, where shown, is once, few, many, or a class for clones that have expanded.

CDR3 protein: CASSRGGGVTSGNTIYF; CDR3 DNA: TGTGCCAGCAGCCGGGGAGGGGGGGTTACCTCTGGAAACACCATATATTTT; J gene: TRBJ1-3; clone size: NA; D gene: NA; V gene: TRBV28
CDR3 protein: CASRRNRGMGETQYF; CDR3 DNA: TGTGCCAGCAGAAGGAACAGGGGGATGGGAGAGACCCAGTACTTC; J gene: TRBJ2-5; clone size: once; D gene: TRBD1; V gene: TRBV27
CDR3 protein: CASSTGQGYQPQHF; CDR3 DNA: TGTGCCAGCAGTACGGGACAGGGATATCAGCCCCAGCATTTT; J gene: TRBJ1-5; clone size: NA; D gene: TRBD1; V gene: TRBV6-1
CDR3 protein: CASREDRGGQPQHF; CDR3 DNA: TGTGCCAGCAGGGAAGACAGGGGCGGTCAGCCCCAGCATTTT; J gene: TRBJ1-5; clone size: NA; D gene: TRBD1; V gene: TRBV2
CDR3 protein: CASSYAGGSEPYEQYF; CDR3 DNA: TGTGCCAGCAGTTACGCAGGGGGGTCAGAACCGTACGAGCAGTACTTC; J gene: TRBJ2-7; clone size: NA; D gene: NA; V gene: TRBV6-5
CDR3 protein: CASSLSTPMGGLNTEAFF; CDR3 DNA: TGTGCCAGCAGCTTATCGACCCCGATGGGGGGGCTGAACACTGAAGCTTTCTTT; J gene: TRBJ1-1; clone size: NA; D gene: NA; V gene: TRBV7-6
CDR3 protein: CASRDQTGLYGYTF; CDR3 DNA: TGTGCCAGCAGGGATCAGACAGGGTTGTATGGCTACACCTTC; J gene: TRBJ1-2; clone size: few; D gene: TRBD1; V gene: TRBV28
CDR3 protein: CASSLDLPLAGGQEGETQYF; CDR3 DNA: TGTGCCAGCAGCTTAGATCTCCCCCTAGCGGGGGGGCAGGAGGGAGAGACCCAGTACTTC; J gene: TRBJ2-5; clone size: NA; D gene: TRBD2; V gene: TRBV11-3
CDR3 protein: CASSLAQGSYNEQFF; CDR3 DNA: TGTGCCAGCAGCTTAGCGCAGGGCTCCTACAATGAGCAGTTCTTC; J gene: TRBJ2-1; clone size: NA; D gene: NA; V gene: TRBV7-2
CDR3 protein: CAGTSVGANTGELFF; CDR3 DNA: TGTGCCGGTACTAGCGTGGGCGCGAACACCGGGGAGCTGTTTTTT; J gene: TRBJ2-2; clone size: once; D gene: TRBD2; V gene: TRBV30
CDR3 protein: CASSVTSGTDTQYF; CDR3 DNA: TGTGCCAGCAGTGTAACTAGCGGCACAGATACGCAGTATTTT; J gene: TRBJ2-3; clone size: NA; D gene: TRBD2; V gene: TRBV6-4
CDR3 protein: CASSDPGGEQFF; CDR3 DNA: TGTGCCAGCAGTGACCCCGGGGGTGAGCAGTTCTTC; J gene: TRBJ2-1; clone size: NA; D gene: NA; V gene: TRBV6-1
CDR3 protein: CASGLLQRQPGNTIYF; CDR3 DNA: TGTGCTAGTGGTTTGCTTCAGCGACAACCTGGAAACACCATATATTTT; J gene: TRBJ1-3; clone size: NA; D gene: NA; V gene: TRBV12-5
CDR3 protein: CASSVVTGSYGYTF; CDR3 DNA: TGTGCCAGCAGCGTAGTAACGGGAAGCTATGGCTACACCTTC; J gene: TRBJ1-2; clone size: NA; D gene: NA; V gene: TRBV9
CDR3 protein: CASSVVDTGELFF; CDR3 DNA: TGTGCCAGCAGCGTAGTTGACACCGGGGAGCTGTTTTTT; J gene: TRBJ2-2; clone size: NA; D gene: NA; V gene: TRBV9
CDR3 protein: CASSPKLAGDTDTQYF; CDR3 DNA: TGTGCCAGCAGCCCCAAACTAGCGGGAGACACAGATACGCAGTATTTT; J gene: TRBJ2-3; clone size: once; D gene: TRBD2; V gene: TRBV2
CDR3 protein: CSARDQGRASYNEKLFF; CDR3 DNA: TGCAGTGCTAGAGATCAAGGCCGGGCGAGCTATAATGAAAAACTGTTTTTT; J gene: TRBJ1-4; clone size: NA; D gene: NA; V gene: TRBV20-1
CDR3 protein: CASSTNYGYTF; CDR3 DNA: TGTGCCAGCAGCACTAACTATGGCTACACCTTC; J gene: TRBJ1-2; clone size: NA; D gene: NA; V gene: TRBV28
CDR3 protein: CSAPGQGLFGQHF; CDR3 DNA: TGCAGTGCCCCGGGACAGGGGCTCTTTGGCCAGCATTTT; J gene: TRBJ1-5; clone size: NA; D gene: TRBD1; V gene: TRBV20-1
CDR3 protein: CASSARDGLTDTQYF; CDR3 DNA: TGTGCCAGCAGCGCTCGGGACGGTCTCACAGATACGCAGTATTTT; J gene: TRBJ2-3; clone size: once; D gene: NA; V gene: TRBV9
CDR3 protein: CASSRQGALGTYEQYF; CDR3 DNA: TGTGCCAGCAGTAGACAGGGGGCGCTGGGAACCTACGAGCAGTACTTC; J gene: TRBJ2-7; clone size: NA; D gene: TRBD1; V gene: TRBV6-1
CDR3 protein: CASTPRWRGRNYGYTF; CDR3 DNA: TGTGCCAGCACACCCCGGTGGCGGGGGCGCAACTATGGCTACACCTTC; J gene: TRBJ1-2; clone size: NA; D gene: NA; V gene: TRBV12-3/TRBV12-4
CDR3 protein: CASRTRSYGYTF; CDR3 DNA: TGTGCCAGCAGAACCCGAAGCTATGGCTACACCTTC; J gene: TRBJ1-2; clone size: few; D gene: NA; V gene: TRBV12-3/TRBV12-4
CDR3 protein: CASSVTVKENGYTF; CDR3 DNA: TGTGCCAGCAGTGTCACCGTTAAGGAGAATGGCTACACCTTC; J gene: TRBJ1-2; clone size: medium-sized; D gene: NA; V gene: TRBV2
CDR3 protein: CASSVIPAYGYTF; CDR3 DNA: TGTGCCAGCAGCGTAATCCCAGCATATGGCTACACCTTC; J gene: TRBJ1-2; clone size: once; D gene: NA; V gene: TRBV9
CDR3 protein: CASSTTSGFRDGYTF; CDR3 DNA: TGCGCCAGCAGCACTACCTCGGGGTTCCGGGATGGCTACACCTTC; J gene: TRBJ1-2; clone size: once; D gene: NA; V gene: TRBV5-1
CDR3 protein: CASSLGLASYNEQFF; CDR3 DNA: TGCGCCAGCAGCTTGGGACTAGCGTCATACAATGAGCAGTTCTTC; J gene: TRBJ2-1; clone size: NA; D gene: TRBD2; V gene: TRBV5-1
CDR3 protein: CASRTIRNIAYSPLHF; CDR3 DNA: TGTGCCAGCAGAACCATTCGTAACATAGCGTATTCACCCCTCCACTTT; J gene: TRBJ1-6; clone size: few; D gene: NA; V gene: TRBV27
CDR3 protein: CASSYSKQGGNSPLHF; CDR3 DNA: TGTGCCAGCAGTTACTCGAAACAGGGTGGGAATTCACCCCTCCACTTT; J gene: TRBJ1-6; clone size: once; D gene: NA; V gene: TRBV6-5
CDR3 protein: CASSFWDRDGETQYF; CDR3 DNA: TGTGCCAGCAGTTTTTGGGACCGGGACGGGGAGACCCAGTACTTC; J gene: TRBJ2-5; clone size: NA; D gene: NA; V gene: TRBV27
CDR3 protein: CASSSTDPETQYF; CDR3 DNA: TGTGCCAGCAGCTCAACTGATCCGGAGACCCAGTACTTC; J gene: TRBJ2-5; clone size: NA; D gene: NA; V gene: TRBV5-6
CDR3 protein: CASSPSIRGTEAFF; CDR3 DNA: TGTGCCAGTAGTCCGTCTATAAGAGGAACTGAAGCTTTCTTT; J gene: TRBJ1-1; clone size: few; D gene: NA; V gene: TRBV19